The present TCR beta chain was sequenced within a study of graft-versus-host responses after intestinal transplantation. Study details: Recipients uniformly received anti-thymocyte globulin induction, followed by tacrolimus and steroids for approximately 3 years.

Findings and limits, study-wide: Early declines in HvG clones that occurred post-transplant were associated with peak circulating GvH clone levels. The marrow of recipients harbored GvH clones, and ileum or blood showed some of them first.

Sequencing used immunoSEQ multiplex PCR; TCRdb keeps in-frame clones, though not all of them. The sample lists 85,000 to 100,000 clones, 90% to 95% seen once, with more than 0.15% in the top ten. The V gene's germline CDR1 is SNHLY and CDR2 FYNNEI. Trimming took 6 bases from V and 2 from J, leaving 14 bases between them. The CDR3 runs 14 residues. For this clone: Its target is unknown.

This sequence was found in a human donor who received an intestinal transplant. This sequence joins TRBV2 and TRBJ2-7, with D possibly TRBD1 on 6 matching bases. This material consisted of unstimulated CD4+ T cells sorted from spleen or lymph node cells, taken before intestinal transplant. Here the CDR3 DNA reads TGTGCCAGCAGGCCCTTAGACAGGCCCTACGAGCAGTACTTC. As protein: CASRPLDRPYEQYF.